This TCR beta chain was sequenced during a study of monozygotic twins with inflammatory bowel disease. After re-calling the 5' RACE reads, TCRdb lists one entry per CDR3 protein, DNA absent. The sample table includes about 380,000 distinct CDR3 sequences. In germline, CDR1 is MGHRA, CDR2 YSYEKL. The CDR3 extends over 15 amino acids. Points from the study as a whole: Versus healthy twins, IBD patients showed fewer clonotypes shared with others, especially with disease activity.

As for this clonotype: What it recognizes is unknown.

The rearrangement joins TRBV4-1 to TRBJ2-7; lacking DNA, the TRBD1 call made by TCRdb goes unchecked. Sequenced sample: blood. The clonotype comes from a human donor with ulcerative colitis or Crohn's disease, or a healthy co-twin of an affected twin (not recorded which). The CDR3 loop reads CASSQEDRETYEQYF.